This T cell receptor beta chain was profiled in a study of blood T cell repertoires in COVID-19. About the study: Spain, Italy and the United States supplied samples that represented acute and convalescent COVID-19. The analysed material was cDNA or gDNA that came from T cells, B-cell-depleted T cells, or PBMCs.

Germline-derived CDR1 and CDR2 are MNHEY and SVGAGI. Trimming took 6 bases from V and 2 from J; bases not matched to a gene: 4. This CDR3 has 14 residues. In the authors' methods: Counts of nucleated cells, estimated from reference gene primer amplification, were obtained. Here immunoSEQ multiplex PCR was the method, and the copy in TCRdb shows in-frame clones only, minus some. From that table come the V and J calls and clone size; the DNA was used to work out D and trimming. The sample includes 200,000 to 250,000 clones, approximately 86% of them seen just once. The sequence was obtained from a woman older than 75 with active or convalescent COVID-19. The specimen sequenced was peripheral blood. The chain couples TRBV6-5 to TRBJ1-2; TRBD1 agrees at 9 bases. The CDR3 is CASRADRGNYGYTF. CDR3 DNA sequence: TGTGCCAGCAGAGCGGACAGGGGAAACTATGGCTACACCTTC.